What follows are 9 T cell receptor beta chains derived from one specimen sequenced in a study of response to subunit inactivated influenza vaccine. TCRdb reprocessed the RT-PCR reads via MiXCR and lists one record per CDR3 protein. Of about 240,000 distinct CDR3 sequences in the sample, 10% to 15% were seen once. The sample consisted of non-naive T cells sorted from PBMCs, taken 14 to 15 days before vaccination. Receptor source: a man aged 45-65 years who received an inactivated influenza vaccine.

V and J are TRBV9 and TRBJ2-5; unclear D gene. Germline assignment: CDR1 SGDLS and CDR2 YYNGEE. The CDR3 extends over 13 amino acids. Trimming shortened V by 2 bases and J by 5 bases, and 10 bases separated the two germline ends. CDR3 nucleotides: TGTGCCAGCAGCGTGGGCCCCTCGGAGACCCAGTACTTC. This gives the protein CASSVGPSETQYF. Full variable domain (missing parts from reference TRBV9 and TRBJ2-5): DSGVTQTPKHLITATGQRVTLRCSPRSGDLSVYWYQQSLDQGLQFLIQYYNGEERAKGNILERFSAQQFPDLHSELNLSSLELGDSALYFCASSVGPSETQYFGPGTRLLVL.

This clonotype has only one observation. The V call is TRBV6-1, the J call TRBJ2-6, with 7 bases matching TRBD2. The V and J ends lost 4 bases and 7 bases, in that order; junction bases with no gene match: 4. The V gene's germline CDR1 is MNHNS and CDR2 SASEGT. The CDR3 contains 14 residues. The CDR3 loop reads CASSGRGGANVLTF. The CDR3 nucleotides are TGTGCCAGCAGTGGGCGCGGGGGAGCCAACGTCCTGACTTTC.

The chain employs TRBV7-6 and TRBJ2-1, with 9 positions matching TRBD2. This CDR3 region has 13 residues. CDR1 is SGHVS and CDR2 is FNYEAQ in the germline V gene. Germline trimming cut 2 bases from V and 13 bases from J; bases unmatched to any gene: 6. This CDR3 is CASSLQLLAGQFF. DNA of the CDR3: TGTGCCAGCAGCTTACAATTACTAGCGGGTCAGTTCTTC. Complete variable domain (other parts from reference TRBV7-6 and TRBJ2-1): GAGVSQSPRYKVTKRGQDVALRCDPISGHVSLYWYRQALGQGPEFLTYFNYEAQQDKSGLPNDRFSAERPEGSISTLTIQRTEQRDSAMYRCASSLQLLAGQFFGPGTRLTVL.

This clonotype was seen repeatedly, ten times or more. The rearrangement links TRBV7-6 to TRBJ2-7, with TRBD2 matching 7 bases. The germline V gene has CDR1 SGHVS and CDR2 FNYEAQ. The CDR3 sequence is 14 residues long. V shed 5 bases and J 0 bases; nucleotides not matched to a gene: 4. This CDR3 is CASSRDYGSYEQYF. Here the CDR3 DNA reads TGTGCCAGCAGCCGGGACTACGGCTCCTACGAGCAGTACTTC.

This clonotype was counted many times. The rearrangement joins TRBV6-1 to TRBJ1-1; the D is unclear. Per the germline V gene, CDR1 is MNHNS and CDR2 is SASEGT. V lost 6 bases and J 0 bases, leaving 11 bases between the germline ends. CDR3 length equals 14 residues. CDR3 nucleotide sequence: TGTGCCAGCAGCCCAGAGCTCTTGAACACTGAAGCTTTCTTT. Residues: CASSPELLNTEAFF.

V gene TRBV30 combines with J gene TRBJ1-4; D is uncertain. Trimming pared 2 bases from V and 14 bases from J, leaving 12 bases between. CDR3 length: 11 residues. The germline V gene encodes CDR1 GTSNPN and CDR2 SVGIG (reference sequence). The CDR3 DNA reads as TGTGCCTGGAGTAACCGGGTGGGGCTGTTTTTT. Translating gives CAWSNRVGLFF.

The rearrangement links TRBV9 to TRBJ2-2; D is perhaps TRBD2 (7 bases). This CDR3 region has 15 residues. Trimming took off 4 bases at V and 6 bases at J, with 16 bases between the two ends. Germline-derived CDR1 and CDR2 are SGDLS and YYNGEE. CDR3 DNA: TGTGCCAGCAGCCCGAGGGGGGGAGGGGCCGGGGAGCTGTTTTTT. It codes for CASSPRGGGAGELFF.

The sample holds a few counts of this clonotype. CDR3 region: CASSTDGPGAVEAFF. In DNA, the CDR3 is TGTGCCAGCAGCACAGATGGACCGGGCGCCGTTGAAGCTTTCTTT. The chain joins TRBV7-8 to TRBJ1-1; D is uncertain. Germline V CDR1 and CDR2: SGHVS, FQNEAQ. V lost 5 bases, J lost 7 bases, and 20 bases lay in between. The CDR3 is made up of 15 amino acids.

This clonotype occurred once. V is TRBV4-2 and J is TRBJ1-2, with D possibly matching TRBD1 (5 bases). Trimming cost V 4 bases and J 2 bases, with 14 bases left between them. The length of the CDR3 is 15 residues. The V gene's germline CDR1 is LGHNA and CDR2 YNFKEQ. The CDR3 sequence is CASSPPDMANYGYTF. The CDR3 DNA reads TGTGCCAGCAGCCCACCGGACATGGCCAACTATGGCTACACCTTC.